Given below is one TCR beta chain in context. The antigen is not known. The ends lost 4 bases at V and 7 bases at J; junction bases unmatched: 6. The germline V gene has CDR1 KGHSH and CDR2 LQKENI. The CDR3 spans 15 residues. Data came from immunoSEQ multiplex PCR; TCRdb stores just in-frame clones and leaves some out. Of several thousand clones in the sample, around 90% were seen once. Time point described: roughly 10-day in vitro stimulation with candidate neoantigen peptide 7. PCR or immunohistochemistry showed mismatch repair deficiency in every enrolled patient. A roughly 11-day in vitro culture was run per each of about seven reactive peptides. These data are taken from a study of PD-1 blockade in mismatch repair-deficient tumors.

The sample here was cells cultured in vitro, taken from a patient treated with pembrolizumab. V is TRBV18 and J is TRBJ1-6; 8 bases match TRBD1. The TCR originated in an adult with mismatch repair-deficient cancer. CDR3 sequence: CASSLGQGGNSPLHF. The CDR3 DNA is TGTGCCAGCTCACTCGGACAGGGTGGGAATTCACCCCTCCACTTT.